This T cell receptor (beta chain) stems from a study of TIL therapy for anti-PD-1-resistant metastatic lung cancer. Across the study: A handful of tumors were EGFR-mutant and two were ALK-rearranged. Median tumor mutation burden was around 1.6 mutations per megabase.

Time point denoted: pre-treatment sample, taken before nivolumab and TIL therapy. Sequencing used immunoSEQ v3. Method: immunoSEQ multiplex PCR; TCRdb's copy keeps in-frame clones and lacks some. This sample has 55,000 to 65,000 clones, with about 69% found just once. The CDR3 length is 16 residues. The V segment lost 4 bases and the J segment 1 base; nucleotides outside the gene matches: 8. Germline V gives CDR1 SGHRS, CDR2 YFSETQ. The gene calls are TRBV5-1 and TRBJ1-5; 7 nucleotides agree with TRBD1. The sequencing used blood, collected at baseline. The clonotype was recovered from a person between 30 and 80 years old with non-small cell lung cancer. The CDR3 loop is CASSATGILSNQPQHF. DNA of the CDR3: TGCGCCAGCAGCGCGACAGGGATCTTGAGCAATCAGCCCCAGCATTTT.